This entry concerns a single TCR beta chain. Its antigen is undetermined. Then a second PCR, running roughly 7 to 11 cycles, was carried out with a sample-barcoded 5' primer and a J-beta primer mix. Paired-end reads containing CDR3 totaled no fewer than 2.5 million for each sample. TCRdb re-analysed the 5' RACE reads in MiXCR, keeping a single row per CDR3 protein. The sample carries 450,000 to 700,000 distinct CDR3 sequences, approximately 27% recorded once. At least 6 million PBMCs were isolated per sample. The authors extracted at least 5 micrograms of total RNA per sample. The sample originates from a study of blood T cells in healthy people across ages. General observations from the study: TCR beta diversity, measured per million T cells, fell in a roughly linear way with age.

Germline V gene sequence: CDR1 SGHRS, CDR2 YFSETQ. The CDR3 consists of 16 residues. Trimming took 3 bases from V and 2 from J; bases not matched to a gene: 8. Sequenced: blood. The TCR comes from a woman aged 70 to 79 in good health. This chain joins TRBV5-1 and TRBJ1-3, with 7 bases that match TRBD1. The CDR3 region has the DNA TGCGCCAGCAGCTCACAGGGGCTGACTGCTGGAAACACCATATATTTT. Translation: CASSSQGLTAGNTIYF. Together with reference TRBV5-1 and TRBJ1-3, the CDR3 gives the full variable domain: KAGVTQTPRYLIKTRGQQVTLSCSPISGHRSVSWYQQTPGQGLQFLFEYFSETQRNKGNFPGRFSGRQFSNSRSEMNVSTLELGDSALYLCASSSQGLTAGNTIYFGEGSWLTVV.